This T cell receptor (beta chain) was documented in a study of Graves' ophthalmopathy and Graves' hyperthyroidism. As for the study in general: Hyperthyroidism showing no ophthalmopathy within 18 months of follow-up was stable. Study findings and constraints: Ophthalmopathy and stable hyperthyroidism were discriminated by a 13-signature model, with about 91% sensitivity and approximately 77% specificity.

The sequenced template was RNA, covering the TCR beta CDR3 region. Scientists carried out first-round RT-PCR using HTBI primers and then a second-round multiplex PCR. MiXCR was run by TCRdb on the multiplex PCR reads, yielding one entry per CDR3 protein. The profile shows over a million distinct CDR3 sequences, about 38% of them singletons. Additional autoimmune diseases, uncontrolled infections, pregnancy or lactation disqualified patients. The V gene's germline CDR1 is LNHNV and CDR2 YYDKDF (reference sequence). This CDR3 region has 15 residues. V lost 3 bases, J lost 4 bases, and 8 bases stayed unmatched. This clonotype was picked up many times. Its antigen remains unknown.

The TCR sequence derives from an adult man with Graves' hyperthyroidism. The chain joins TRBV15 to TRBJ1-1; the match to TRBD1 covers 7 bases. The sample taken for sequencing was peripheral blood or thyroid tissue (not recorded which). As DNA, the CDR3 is TGTGCCACCAGCAGCTCGGAGGGGGCGAGCACTGAAGCTTTCTTT. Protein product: CATSSSEGASTEAFF.